The TCR beta chain under discussion was sequenced for a study of T cell repertoires in cytomegalovirus infection. Broader study findings: Cumulative frequency (of public TCR beta family members) identified carriers of CMV plus the relevant HLA.

TCRdb fed the reads into MiXCR, producing one record per CDR3 protein. The repertoire consists of approximately 700,000 distinct CDR3 sequences, with 35% to 45% occurring once and the leading ten covering 2.8%. The CDR3 is 13 residues long. Germline lookup yields CDR1 SGHVS and CDR2 FQNEAQ. The V end was cut by 5 bases, the J end by 6 bases, with 13 bases between. Concerning this clonotype itself: Its cognate antigen is unknown.

The source material was PBMCs. The origin of this receptor is a human donor in good health (CMV status not recorded). Some clones in this sample may be carry-over from other donors' samples. J is TRBJ1-1 and V is TRBV7-8; TRBD1 is a possible D gene (5 bases). The CDR3 nucleotides are TGTGCCAGCAGCGCACGCGAGGGACCTGAAGCTTTCTTT. It specifies CASSAREGPEAFF.